This T cell receptor (beta chain) originates from a study of blood T cells in healthy people across ages. Whole-study results and caveats: TCR beta diversity, measured per million T cells, fell in a roughly linear way with age. When set beside aged donors, long-lived donors presented more naive CD4+ cells and higher diversity.

Worth noting for this clonotype: As yet, its antigen is unknown.

The use of a sample-barcoded 5' primer and a J-beta primer mix characterized a second PCR of about 6 to 12 cycles. TCRdb redid the calling of the 5' RACE reads with MiXCR, one entry per CDR3 protein. The top ten clones hold approximately 4.1% of a sample with about 1.5 million distinct CDR3 sequences, under 55% of them seen once. Specimen: blood. The TCR comes from a woman under 30 in good health.

The CDR3 here is CASSLGTGTNEQYF. DNA for the CDR3: TGTGCCAGCAGTTTAGGGACAGGGACCAATGAGCAGTACTTC. The genes are TRBV12-3 or TRBV12-4 and TRBJ2-1, with 8 bases fitting TRBD1. The end of the DNA aligns better with TRBJ2-7, so the J call may be wrong. The CDR3 is 14 amino acids.